A single sample gave rise to the 23 T cell receptor delta chains below, sequenced in a study of γδ T cells in repeated Plasmodium falciparum infection. TCRdb fed the multiplex PCR reads into CATT to redo clone calling. The repertoire includes tens of thousands of delta-chain clones, approximately 1.5% of them detected once, and approximately 16% sits in the top ten. Vgamma9/Vdelta2+ and Vdelta2-negative gammadelta T cells were flow-sorted from PBMC for bulk sequencing. The specimen was gamma-delta T cells from blood. The receptors originated from a pool of human donors (malaria-infected and uninfected, not separated).

This clone showed up just a few times. TCRdb's protein, taken from a much larger clone, differs from this DNA's translation at residue 5, likely owing to a read error; the protein displayed comes from the DNA. The V and J genes are TRAV14/DV4 and TRDJ1, with D hard to call. In the absence of a J gene in TCRdb, the DNA was matched to germline to assign it here. CDR3 size: 13 residues. V lost 4 bases to trimming and J lost 4 bases, with 10 bases between them. Germline CDR1 reads TSDPSYG; CDR2 reads QGSYDQQN (reference sequence). CDR3 nucleotide sequence: TGTGCAATGAGAGGGCCCAAACTCGATAAACTCATCTTT. Translated, it gives CAMRGPKLDKLIF.

This clone was picked up a small number of times. The protein held in TCRdb is that of a much larger clone and does not match this DNA's translation at residue 13, likely because of a read error; the protein shown is translated from the DNA. This chain joins TRDV1 and TRDJ1; 10 bases fit TRDD3. In the absence of a J gene in TCRdb, the DNA was matched to germline to assign it here. V dropped 2 bases and J dropped 0; count of bases not matched to a gene: 12. The CDR3 consists of 19 residues. Germline CDR1 TSWWSYY, CDR2 QGS. The CDR3 DNA reads as TGTGCTCTTGGGGAAGGGCTTCTCGGGGGATACGCGCACACCGATAAACTCATCTTT. Translation gives CALGEGLLGGYAHTDKLIF.

Details on this clone: This may come from a read error, since a much larger clone is one base off. The V and J genes are TRDV1 and TRDJ1; a weak D match, TRDD3 (6 bases). Matching the DNA to germline supplied the J gene, which TCRdb does not give. Deletions cut 10 bases from V and 4 bases from J, with 37 bases between. There are 20 residues in the CDR3. The germline gives CDR1 TSWWSYY, CDR2 QGS. Here the CDR3 DNA reads TGTGCTCCCGAGCTTCCGAGGTGGGGGCCACGGGGTATCGACGTCGATAAACTCATCTTT. Its protein is CAPELPRWGPRGIDVDKLIF.

A remark on this clone: This DNA's translation and the protein TCRdb lists, from a much larger clone, do not match at residue 11, likely due to a read error; the protein shown is translated from the DNA. The V and J genes are TRDV1 and TRDJ1; 8 nucleotides align to TRDD3. The J gene, not given by TCRdb, was assigned here from a germline match of the nucleotide sequence. V lost 3 bases and J lost 0; bases outside the gene matches: 15. This CDR3 spans 19 amino acids. Looked up from germline, CDR1 is TSWWSYY and CDR2 is QGS. CDR3 nucleotides: TGTGCTCTTGGGGACCTGGAAACTGGGGGGCTCTGCTACACCGATAAACTCATCTTT. Translated, it gives CALGDLETGGLCYTDKLIF.

This clone occurred many times. This likely stems from a read error, as it lies one base from a far larger clone. Other DNA sequences in the sample encode the same CDR3. The chain is built from TRDV2 and TRDJ1, with 12 bases aligning to TRDD3. V lost 1 base, J lost 5 bases, and 16 bases stayed unmatched. The CDR3 contains 19 residues. Germline V gene lookup returns CDR1 GEAIGNYY and CDR2 EKD. CDR3 nucleotide sequence: TGTGCCTGTGACACTGCGGGTGTACTGGGGGATACAGTAAGAGATAAACTCATCTTT. Protein product: CACDTAGVLGDTVRDKLIF.

Concerning this clone: It differs at one base from a far larger clone, so likely a read error. This sample includes further DNA sequences coding for the same CDR3. The V and J genes are TRDV2 and TRDJ3; 12 bases fit TRDD3. Germline matching of the DNA provided the J gene here, since TCRdb leaves it blank. CDR3 size: 20 residues. Germline V gene lookup returns CDR1 GEAIGNYY and CDR2 EKD. CDR3 loop: CACDSYWGILPSWDTRQMFF. In DNA, the CDR3 is TGCGCCTGTGACTCCTACTGGGGGATACTCCCGTCCTGGGACACCCGACAGATGTTTTTC.

This clone was detected only a few times. This DNA translates differently at residue 21 from the TCRdb protein, which is that of a much larger clone; a read error is likely, and the protein shown is the DNA's own translation. CDR3 nucleotides: TGTGCTTATAGAAGCCCGGAGGTTCCTATGCACTGGGGGATTGAGGGTGAGGACACCGATCAACTCATCTTT. Amino acid sequence: CAYRSPEVPMHWGIEGEDTDQLIF. This sequence joins TRAV38-2/DV8 and TRDJ1, with 10 bases aligning to TRDD3. The J gene was not available in TCRdb and was assigned here by matching the DNA to germline segments. This CDR3 is 24 amino acids long. CDR1 and CDR2 (germline): TSESDYY, QEAYKQQN.

This clone occurred many times. The chain links TRDV1 to TRDJ1; 8 bases line up with TRDD2. Germline lookup yields CDR1 TSWWSYY and CDR2 QGS. The CDR3 consists of 19 residues. J lost 0 bases, V lost 3 bases, and 15 bases had no gene match. Here the CDR3 reads CALGDPFLRPGANTDKLIF. The CDR3 DNA reads as TGTGCTCTTGGGGACCCCTTCCTAAGGCCTGGGGCTAACACCGATAAACTCATCTTT.

This clone was found many times. This rearrangement joins TRDV1 to TRDJ1, with D possibly matching TRDD3 (6 bases). CDR3 length: 17 residues. Germline V CDR1 and CDR2: TSWWSYY, QGS. Trimming removed 3 bases at V and 0 bases at J, with 17 bases between. This chain's CDR3 is CALGDFLGGPYTDKLIF. For the CDR3, the DNA is TGTGCTCTTGGGGATTTCTTAGGGGGACCGTACACCGATAAACTCATCTTT.

In its sample, this clone was seen many times. TCRdb has a much larger clone's protein, which differs at residue 5 from the translation of this DNA, likely because of a read error; what is shown is the protein translated from the DNA. The rearrangement uses TRDV1 and TRDJ1; D might be TRDD2 or TRDD3, each matching 5 bases. Germline V gene sequence: CDR1 TSWWSYY, CDR2 QGS. This CDR3 comprises 21 residues. Trimming removed 4 bases at V and 0 bases at J, with 30 bases between. CDR3 amino acids: CALGGPKDSSILDLYTDKLIF. In nucleotides, the CDR3 is TGTGCTCTTGGGGGCCCTAAAGATTCCTCCATACTGGACCTATACACCGATAAACTCATCTTT.

Remarks on this clone: A far larger clone lies a single base away; this is likely a read error. The same CDR3 is also encoded by other DNA sequences in this sample. The V gene is TRDV1, the J gene TRDJ1, with 9 bases lining up with TRDD3. Germline V CDR1 and CDR2: TSWWSYY, QGS. Trimming removed 8 bases from V and 1 base from J; junction bases left unmatched: 17. The CDR3 contains 18 residues. DNA of the CDR3: TGTGCTCTTTGGTGTCCCTATCTGCTGGGGGATGGCACCGATAAACTCATCTTT. This sequence encodes CALWCPYLLGDGTDKLIF.

There are a few counts of this clone. The TCRdb protein comes from a much larger clone and disagrees with this DNA's translation at residue 15, likely due to a read error; the protein given here is derived from the DNA. The V gene call reads TRDV2; no J gene was called; the table gives TRDD3 as D, unverified against the DNA. The germline CDR1 and CDR2 sequences are GEAIGNYY and EKD. CDR3 length: 17 amino acids. CDR3 in amino acids: CACDTDSTGGYADKHIF. CDR3 coding DNA: TGTGCCTGTGACACCGATTCTACTGGGGGATACGCCGATAAACACATCTTT.

This clone has a count of ten or more. This likely traces to a read error, being one base from a far larger clone. The identical CDR3 is also encoded by other nucleotide sequences in the sample. The chain links TRDV1 to TRDJ1, with a possible D match to TRDD3 (6 bases). V was shortened by 6 bases and J by 3 bases, with 8 bases between the two germline ends. From germline, CDR1 is TSWWSYY and CDR2 QGS. The CDR3 has 12 residues. The CDR3 is CALGWGPDKLIF. CDR3 sequence (DNA): TGTGCTCTTGGATGGGGGCCCGATAAACTCATCTTT.

This clone was seen many times. This chain uses TRDV1 with TRDJ1; 10 bases are shared with TRDD3. Germline V lookup: CDR1 TSWWSYY, CDR2 QGS. After removal of 2 bases from V and 3 bases from J, the junction contained 30 bases not matched to a gene. The length of the CDR3 is 24 residues. This CDR3 reads CALGEVPHARWLGDKRVGADKLIF. CDR3 bases: TGTGCTCTTGGGGAAGTTCCCCACGCGCGGTGGCTGGGGGATAAAAGAGTGGGGGCCGATAAACTCATCTTT.

This clone was recorded many times. V gene TRDV1 combines with J gene TRDJ1, with a possible D match to TRDD2 (5 bases). Germline V CDR1 and CDR2: TSWWSYY, QGS. Between the trimmed V and J ends, which lost 5 bases and 9 bases, there was a span of 10 bases. The CDR3 is 11 amino acids. The CDR3 is CALGSFYELIF. The CDR3 DNA is TGTGCTCTTGGGTCCTTCTACGAACTCATCTTT.

Comment on this clone: TCRdb records a much larger clone's protein for this DNA, with a difference at residue 22 that likely arises from a read error; the protein given is the translation of the DNA. V gene TRDV1 combines with J gene TRDJ1; possibly TRDD3 for D (8 bases). Germline assignment: CDR1 TSWWSYY and CDR2 QGS. This CDR3 has 27 amino acids. V was cut by 0 bases and J by 3 bases, with 47 bases left in between. The CDR3 coding sequence is TGTGCTCTTGGGGAACTTAGGCTGGCGGCCGTTGATTTCCTACCTCCGTCCTGGGGGACCTACGCCGATAAACTCATCTTT. It codes for CALGELRLAAVDFLPPSWGTYADKLIF.

Comment on this clone: The protein TCRdb lists belongs to a much larger clone and differs from this DNA's translation at residue 7, which points to a read error; the protein shown is made from the DNA. The rearrangement joins TRDV2 to TRDJ2; 11 bases map to TRDD3. TCRdb lists no J gene, so it was determined here by aligning the DNA to germline. This CDR3 contains 17 residues. Germline lookup yields CDR1 GEAIGNYY and CDR2 EKD. V gave up 0 bases and J gave up 5 bases; unmatched junction bases: 7. The CDR3 here is CACDTGVGDTRTAQLFF. The CDR3 DNA follows: TGTGCCTGTGACACCGGGGTGGGGGATACGCGAACAGCACAACTCTTCTTT.

On this clone: A read error is likely here: a far larger clone is one base away. Different DNA sequences within this sample yield the same CDR3. The V gene corresponds to TRDV1; no J gene was called; the D segment call TRDD3 is taken from the table without a DNA check. Germline assignment: CDR1 TSWWSYY and CDR2 QGS. The CDR3 length is 25 residues. Here the CDR3 reads CALGELRYTTLPLLSLGIEADKLIF. The CDR3 DNA reads as TGTGCTCTTGGGGAACTTAGATACACCACACTACCCCTCTTATCGCTGGGGATCGAGGCCGATAAGCTCATCTTT.

In regard to this clone: The amino acid sequence in TCRdb belongs to a much larger clone and departs from this DNA's translation at residue 8, likely a sequencing read error; the sequence shown is translated from the DNA. The V call is TRDV1, the J call TRDJ1; D gene unclear. Because TCRdb records no J gene, it was assigned here through a match of the DNA to germline. V lost 1 base and J lost 1, with 25 bases in between. The CDR3 loop spans 20 amino acids. The germline gives CDR1 TSWWSYY, CDR2 QGS. The CDR3: CALGEHPAKGEHRITDKLIF. The CDR3 DNA reads as TGTGCTCTTGGGGAACACCCTGCGAAGGGAGAACACAGGATCACCGATAAACTCATCTTT.

This clone was seen a few times. This is likely an artifact of a read error, given a far larger clone one base away. The sample carries other DNA sequences with the same CDR3. V is TRDV1 and J is TRDJ1; 9 nucleotides align to TRDD3. CDR1 and CDR2 (germline): TSWWSYY, QGS. The CDR3 length is 20 residues. This CDR3 is CALGEFPSTGGPTYTDKLIF. CDR3 DNA: TGTGCTCTCGGGGAGTTTCCCAGTACTGGGGGACCGACGTACACCGATAAACTCATCTTT.

A word on this clone: The protein TCRdb gives is from a much larger clone and does not agree with this DNA's translation at residue 15, likely a read error; the protein shown here comes from the DNA. The chain uses TRDV1 and TRDJ1; 12 nucleotides line up with TRDD3. Because TCRdb records no J gene, it was assigned here through a match of the DNA to germline. This CDR3 spans 20 amino acids. V shed 6 bases, J shed 10 bases, and the junction held 27 bases outside the gene matches. Germline V gene data show CDR1 as TSWWSYY and CDR2 as QGS. The CDR3 sequence: CALGPIPSSLLGDTLAPLIF. The CDR3 region has the DNA TGTGCTCTTGGCCCTATCCCTTCCTCACTACTGGGGGATACTTTGGCGCCACTCATCTTT.

This clone came up a few times. The protein in TCRdb stems from a much larger clone and differs at residue 7 from this DNA's translation, likely a read error; here the protein is translated from the DNA. This chain links TRDV3 with TRDJ1; 13 nucleotides line up with TRDD3. CDR1 and CDR2 (germline): TVYSNPD, GDNSRS (reference sequence). The trim removed 1 base at V and 6 bases at J, leaving 35 bases unmatched. This CDR3 contains 24 residues. This CDR3 is CAFIFHWPGRYYWGIRLGLNKLIF. DNA of the CDR3: TGTGCCTTTATTTTTCACTGGCCGGGGCGCTATTACTGGGGGATACGCCTAGGATTAAATAAACTCATCTTT.

This clone has ten or more counts. TCRdb records a much larger clone's protein for this DNA, with a difference at residue 6 that likely arises from a read error; the protein given is the translation of the DNA. The chain uses TRDV1 and TRDJ1; D might be TRDD3 (5 bases). Germline CDR1 TSWWSYY, CDR2 QGS. Trimming shortened V by 1 base and J by 8 bases, and 23 bases separated the two germline ends. This CDR3 contains 17 residues. The CDR3 here is CALGEPERAGESRKLIF. The DNA of the CDR3 is TGTGCTCTTGGGGAACCTGAAAGAGCCGGGGAATCACGAAAACTCATCTTT.